Presented here are 22 T cell receptor beta chains from one specimen sequenced in a study of PD-L1 blockade in urothelial cancer. Using immunoSEQ multiplex PCR, the repertoire was profiled, and TCRdb retains in-frame clones only, with some absent. The sample has tens of thousands of clones; nearly 90% are singletons. Time point reported: pretreatment peripheral blood. Sequences were derived from PBMCs, sampled around atezolizumab (anti-PD-L1) treatment. The receptors come from a man aged 55 to 70 with urothelial cancer.

The chain uses TRBV19 and TRBJ2-3; 11 bases are a match to TRBD2. Trimming cost V 4 bases and J 6 bases; bases outside gene matches: 9. This CDR3 region has 16 residues. In germline, CDR1 is LNHDA, CDR2 SQIVND (reference sequence). CDR3 protein: CASSSPSSGRADTQYF. CDR3 DNA: TGTGCCAGTAGTAGCCCTAGTAGCGGGAGGGCGGATACGCAGTATTTT. Complete variable domain (other parts from reference TRBV19 and TRBJ2-3): DGGITQSPKYLFRKEGQNVTLSCEQNLNHDAMYWYRQDPGQGLRLIYYSQIVNDFQKGDIAEGYSVSREKKESFPLTVTSAQKNPTAFYLCASSSPSSGRADTQYFGPGTRLTVL.

This clone appeared a single time. V and J are TRBV9 and TRBJ2-3; a weak D match, TRBD2 (6 bases). Trimming left V 4 bases short and J 1 base short, with 19 bases between. CDR3 length: 17 residues. CDR1 and CDR2 (germline): SGDLS, YYNGEE. CDR3 protein: CASSILGGAIGTDTQYF. In DNA, the CDR3 is TGTGCCAGCAGCATCCTAGGCGGGGCGATTGGCACAGATACGCAGTATTTT.

The rearrangement links TRBV19 to TRBJ1-5; a possible D gene is TRBD1 (5 bases). The CDR3 loop spans 15 amino acids. V lost 6 bases to trimming and J lost 3 bases, with 15 bases between them. Germline assignment: CDR1 LNHDA and CDR2 SQIVND (reference sequence). The CDR3 protein is CASRTPGLVNQPQHF. Here the CDR3 DNA reads TGTGCCAGTAGAACGCCGGGACTGGTCAATCAGCCCCAGCATTTT.

This clone has only one observation. This chain uses TRBV30 with TRBJ1-5; tentative D call: TRBD1 (6 bases). CDR1 and CDR2 from the germline V gene are GTSNPN and SVGIG (reference sequence). Trimming left V 2 bases short and J 10 bases short, with 15 bases between. The CDR3 is 13 residues long. For the CDR3, the DNA is TGTGCCTGGAGTTACAGGGAATTAAGACCCCAGCATTTT. Translated: CAWSYRELRPQHF.

A few counts support this clone. The chain combines TRBV4-1 with TRBJ2-7; TRBD2 aligns across 12 bases. Trimming cost V 1 base and J 2 bases; bases outside gene matches: 3. This CDR3 has 16 amino acids. CDR1 MGHRA and CDR2 YSYEKL come from the germline V gene. CDR3 DNA: TGCGCCAGCAGCCAAGGGTCTAGCGGGAGGGCCTACGAGCAGTACTTC. Encoded protein: CASSQGSSGRAYEQYF.

CDR3 loop: CASSLRGGRNEQFF. The CDR3 DNA reads as TGTGCCAGCAGCTTACGGGGGGGCAGGAATGAGCAGTTCTTC. V is TRBV5-4 and J is TRBJ2-1, with 8 bases that match TRBD2. Germline CDR1 and CDR2: SGHNT and YYREEE (reference sequence). V was clipped by 2 bases and J by 7 bases; unmatched bases: 5. The CDR3 loop spans 14 amino acids.

V and J are TRBV28 and TRBJ2-7; 13 bases agree with TRBD2. The CDR3 is 17 residues long. V shed 2 bases and J 2 bases; nucleotides not matched to a gene: 6. The germline V gene encodes CDR1 MDHEN and CDR2 SYDVKM. The CDR3 region is CASSLVTGLAGTYEQYF. The CDR3 coding sequence is TGTGCCAGCAGTTTAGTGACGGGACTAGCGGGAACCTACGAGCAGTACTTC.

This rearrangement joins TRBV6-5 to TRBJ1-6; TRBD1 might be the D (6 bases). Germline V gene sequence: CDR1 MNHEY, CDR2 SVGAGI. The CDR3 is made up of 14 amino acids. V was pared by 7 bases and J by 10 bases, with 17 bases between. The CDR3 loop reads CASKYGGAASPLHF. The CDR3 DNA reads TGTGCCAGCAAATATGGGGGGGCTGCATCACCCCTCCACTTT.

CDR3 amino acids: CASSQGQGVNQPQHF. CDR3 nucleotide sequence: TGTGCCAGCTCACAGGGACAGGGGGTCAATCAGCCCCAGCATTTT. V and J are TRBV18 and TRBJ1-5; 11 bases agree with TRBD1. The length of the CDR3 is 15 residues. With V trimmed by 4 bases and J by 3 bases, 2 bases remained unmatched. Germline CDR1 is KGHSH and CDR2 is LQKENI.

The V gene is TRBV5-6, the J gene TRBJ2-3; 12 bases are shared with TRBD1. Germline CDR1 SGHDT, CDR2 YYEEEE. With 7 bases clipped from V and 5 bases from J, the junction kept 2 bases outside the gene matches. This CDR3 has 13 amino acids. CDR3 amino acids: CASGTGGQDTQYF. Written as DNA, the CDR3 is TGTGCCAGCGGGACAGGGGGCCAAGATACGCAGTATTTT.

This rearrangement joins TRBV6-5 to TRBJ1-5; maybe TRBD1 (6 bases). The length of the CDR3 is 15 residues. Germline V gives CDR1 MNHEY, CDR2 SVGAGI. Trimming took 2 bases from V and 0 from J, leaving 8 bases between them. The CDR3 spells CASSYNRDSNQPQHF. The CDR3 DNA follows: TGTGCCAGCAGTTACAACAGGGATAGCAATCAGCCCCAGCATTTT.

The chain is built from TRBV11-2 and TRBJ1-6; TRBD1 agrees at 7 bases. The CDR3 covers 14 residues. V was clipped by 3 bases and J by 5 bases; unmatched bases: 1. Germline V gene sequence: CDR1 SGHAT, CDR2 FQNNGV. The CDR3 DNA reads as TGTGCCAGCAGCTTCGGGACAGATAATTCACCCCTCCACTTT. Translated: CASSFGTDNSPLHF.

This clone was counted a single time. The chain employs TRBV11-2 and TRBJ1-1, with D unclear. The germline V gene encodes CDR1 SGHAT and CDR2 FQNNGV. The CDR3 sequence is 13 residues long. The germline V and J ends were trimmed by 0 bases and 0 bases, with 2 bases remaining between them. The CDR3 is CASSLDMNTEAFF. Here the CDR3 DNA reads TGTGCCAGCAGCTTAGACATGAACACTGAAGCTTTCTTT.

The rearrangement joins TRBV4-2 to TRBJ2-1; possibly TRBD2 for D (6 bases). The length of the CDR3 is 17 residues. Per the germline V gene, CDR1 is LGHNA and CDR2 is YNFKEQ. The germline V and J ends were trimmed by 0 bases and 0 bases, with 12 bases remaining between them. CDR3 bases: TGTGCCAGCAGCCAAGATCGATGGAGGGGCTCCTACAATGAGCAGTTCTTC. This translates into CASSQDRWRGSYNEQFF.

The chain couples TRBV9 to TRBJ1-2; the match to TRBD1 covers 7 bases. The V gene's germline CDR1 is SGDLS and CDR2 YYNGEE. The CDR3 runs 15 residues. With V trimmed by 3 bases and J by 0 bases, 5 bases remained unmatched. CDR3 loop: CASSEQDRTNYGYTF. Here the CDR3 DNA reads TGTGCCAGCAGCGAACAGGACAGGACTAACTATGGCTACACCTTC.

This chain joins TRBV2 and TRBJ1-5, with 7 bases fitting TRBD1. Germline V gene lookup returns CDR1 SNHLY and CDR2 FYNNEI. V shed 6 bases and J 6 bases; nucleotides not matched to a gene: 8. The CDR3 runs to 14 residues. The DNA for the CDR3 is TGTGCCAGCAGGTCCGACAGGGTATTTCAGCCCCAGCATTTT. It is translated as CASRSDRVFQPQHF.

The rearrangement joins TRBV6-5 to TRBJ2-5; D may be TRBD1 (5 bases). Trimming shortened V by 1 base and J by 2 bases, and 14 bases separated the two germline ends. Germline-derived CDR1 and CDR2 are MNHEY and SVGAGI. CDR3 length equals 16 residues. CDR3 in DNA: TGTGCCAGCAGTTACTACGCAGGGAACGTTCAAGAGACCCAGTACTTC. Translation gives CASSYYAGNVQETQYF.

The chain is built from TRBV7-6 and TRBJ2-4, with D possibly being TRBD1 (6 bases). V was clipped by 5 bases and J by 4 bases, with 18 bases between them. The CDR3 loop spans 16 amino acids. Germline loops: CDR1 SGHVS, CDR2 FNYEAQ. The CDR3 coding sequence is TGTGCCAGCAGCCTCGGCCAGGGGAAGGTAAAAAACATTCAGTACTTC. Translating it yields CASSLGQGKVKNIQYF.

This sequence joins TRBV9 and TRBJ2-1, with a possible D match to TRBD2 (6 bases). Germline assignment: CDR1 SGDLS and CDR2 YYNGEE. V was shortened by 1 base and J by 5 bases, with 19 bases between the two germline ends. The length of the CDR3 is 17 residues. The CDR3 DNA reads as TGTGCCAGCAGCGTAAGGGTAAAGGCGGGAACAGACAATGAGCAGTTCTTC. Residues: CASSVRVKAGTDNEQFF.

This clone was picked up many times. The V and J genes are TRBV6-5 and TRBJ2-7, with D perhaps matching TRBD2 (7 bases). This CDR3 has 12 amino acids. Germline assignment: CDR1 MNHEY and CDR2 SVGAGI. V lost 5 bases, J lost 10 bases, and 15 bases lay in between. The CDR3 loop is CASSDPRGAQYF. The CDR3, as DNA: TGTGCCAGCAGTGATCCCCGGGGGGCCCAGTACTTC.

J is TRBJ2-5 and V is TRBV28; no firm D call. The CDR3 runs 14 residues. The germline V and J ends were trimmed by 5 bases and 5 bases, with 15 bases remaining between them. Germline CDR1 MDHEN, CDR2 SYDVKM. In nucleotides, the CDR3 is TGTGCCAGCAGTCCCCAACGGGTTCGGGAGACCCAGTACTTC. Its protein product is CASSPQRVRETQYF.

The CDR3 reads CASSQVAVNYGYTF. For the CDR3, the DNA is TGCGCCAGCAGCCAAGTGGCAGTTAACTATGGCTACACCTTC. The genes are TRBV4-1 and TRBJ1-2; D not certain. Trimming took off 1 base at V and 1 base at J, with 7 bases between the two ends. Germline assignment: CDR1 MGHRA and CDR2 YSYEKL. The CDR3 has 14 residues.